What follows is one T cell receptor (beta chain) and its context. The record originates from a study of blood T cell repertoires in COVID-19. Study summary: PBMCs, B-cell-depleted T cells, or T cells provided the cDNA or gDNA that made up the material.

The method was immunoSEQ multiplex PCR; TCRdb's version includes in-frame clones alone and lacks a portion of them. The sample records 400,000 to 550,000 clones, roughly 87% being singletons. The CDR3 totals 13 residues. Trimming removed 5 bases from V and 1 base from J, with 8 bases in between. Germline V gene sequence: CDR1 SGHTA, CDR2 FQGTGA. This chain links TRBV7-3 with TRBJ1-1; weak D call: TRBD1 (6 bases). Specimen: PBMCs or T cells enriched from blood (not recorded which). The source is a woman under 30 with acute COVID-19. Here the CDR3 DNA reads TGTGCCAGCAGCGCGACAGGGAACACTGAAGCTTTCTTT. Encoded protein: CASSATGNTEAFF.